What follows are 10 T cell receptor beta chains derived from one specimen sequenced in a study of technical replicates of blood from a handful of donors. Profiled with immunoSEQ multiplex PCR; TCRdb holds only in-frame clones, not every one. The repertoire consists of some 70,000 clones, with under 98% occurring once and the leading ten covering roughly 0.3%. Input material: T cells isolated from PBMCs. These receptor sequences come from a human donor in good health.

J is TRBJ2-7 and V is TRBV28; a weak D match, TRBD1 (6 bases). V shed 5 bases and J shed 7 bases, with 21 bases lying between them. This CDR3 is 15 amino acids long. Germline V gene sequence: CDR1 MDHEN, CDR2 SYDVKM. The CDR3 bases are TGTGCCAGCAGTGGACAGTTTGGGGGATGGGGGGAGCAGTACTTC. It codes for CASSGQFGGWGEQYF.

The genes are TRBV29-1 and TRBJ2-1, with TRBD1 matching over 8 bases. Germline CDR1 reads SQVTM; CDR2 reads ANQGSEA. V trimming: 7 bases; J trimming: 0 bases; junction bases outside the gene matches: 5. The CDR3 extends over 14 amino acids. The CDR3 loop reads CSATTGASYNEQFF. CDR3 nucleotide sequence: TGCAGCGCTACGACAGGGGCCTCCTACAATGAGCAGTTCTTC.

V usage is TRBV7-2 and J usage is TRBJ2-5; 13 bases map to TRBD2. V was pared by 8 bases and J by 4 bases, with 1 base of the junction left unmatched. Looked up from germline, CDR1 is SGHTA and CDR2 is FQGNSA. This CDR3 has 13 residues. CDR3 DNA sequence: TGTGCCAGCGGGACTAGCGGGATAGAGACCCAGTACTTC. Protein sequence: CASGTSGIETQYF.

The chain is built from TRBV5-1 and TRBJ2-1, with 8 positions matching TRBD2. Germline CDR1 reads SGHRS; CDR2 reads YFSETQ. The CDR3 spans 21 residues. Losses at the gene ends were 0 bases for V and 3 bases for J; bases not matched to a gene: 20. The CDR3, as DNA: TGCGCCAGCAGCTTGGCCTCACAACTAGCGGAAACGAACCATATCTACAATGAGCAGTTCTTC. This encodes CASSLASQLAETNHIYNEQFF.

The V call is TRBV5-1, the J call TRBJ2-1, with TRBD2 identical over 7 bases. J lost 5 bases, V lost 0 bases, and 8 bases had no gene match. Germline V gene sequence: CDR1 SGHRS, CDR2 YFSETQ. The CDR3 spans 16 residues. The chain's CDR3 is CASSLAASGVHNEQFF. Written as DNA, the CDR3 is TGCGCCAGCAGCTTGGCGGCTAGCGGAGTCCACAATGAGCAGTTCTTC.

J is TRBJ1-1 and V is TRBV4-1; 7 nucleotides line up with TRBD1. This CDR3 contains 16 residues. CDR1 MGHRA and CDR2 YSYEKL come from the germline V gene. V was pared by 2 bases and J by 2 bases, with 8 bases of the junction left unmatched. In nucleotides, the CDR3 is TGCGCCAGCAGCCAAACGGACAGGTACTTCAACACTGAAGCTTTCTTT. As protein: CASSQTDRYFNTEAFF.

V usage is TRBV27 and J usage is TRBJ2-1; no firm D call. The CDR3 loop spans 15 amino acids. The V gene's germline CDR1 is MNHEY and CDR2 SMNVEV (reference sequence). V was shortened by 5 bases and J by 3 bases, with 14 bases between the two germline ends. The CDR3 loop reads CASSLYVGDYNEQFF. The CDR3 DNA is TGTGCCAGCAGTCTGTACGTGGGCGACTACAATGAGCAGTTCTTC.

The chain has TRBV4-1 and TRBJ2-5; TRBD1 agrees at 9 bases. Germline values: CDR1 MGHRA, CDR2 YSYEKL. The V gene end was trimmed by 11 bases and the J gene end by 7 bases; junction bases not matched to a gene: 8. The CDR3 has 12 residues. The CDR3 DNA follows: TGCGCCGACCGGGGACAGGGCAGGACCCAGTACTTC. This codes for CADRGQGRTQYF.

The J gene is TRBJ2-7, the V gene TRBV28; D perhaps matches TRBD1 (6 bases). Trimming removed 6 bases at V and 2 bases at J, with 11 bases between. The germline V gene has CDR1 MDHEN and CDR2 SYDVKM. This CDR3 is built from 13 residues. CDR3 DNA sequence: TGTGCCAGCAGCCGACAGGTACCCTACGAGCAGTACTTC. It specifies CASSRQVPYEQYF.

CDR3 nucleotides: TGTGCCAGCAGTCACGTGGAGCTACCCTACGAGCAGTACTTC. It yields the protein CASSHVELPYEQYF. The rearrangement joins TRBV25-1 to TRBJ2-7; D is unclear. V lost 5 bases and J lost 2, with 13 bases in between. CDR1 is MGHDK, CDR2 SYGVNS, per germline. The CDR3 contains 14 residues.